The 9 T cell receptor beta chains in this list originate from one sample, sequenced in a study of CD8 T cells in Susac syndrome. After extraction with the RNeasy kit, roughly 0.45 to 1 ug of the RNA was reverse transcribed using random hexamers. Each CDR3 protein gets one entry after TCRdb re-called the immunoSEQ multiplex PCR reads with MiXCR. The table records around 160,000 distinct CDR3 sequences, just under 95% of them present only once. Sample: CD4+ T cells from PBMCs. All receptors come from a human donor in good health.

This chain connects TRBV7-9 to TRBJ1-1; no clear D. The CDR3 sequence is 14 residues long. Germline V gene sequence: CDR1 SEHNR, CDR2 FQNEAQ (reference sequence). Trimming pared 8 bases from V and 4 bases from J, leaving 17 bases between. CDR3 DNA: TGTGCCAGCGTTGCCCAGGCCTCGCTCACTGAAGCTTTCTTT. Protein sequence: CASVAQASLTEAFF.

The V and J genes are TRBV29-1 and TRBJ2-2; D remains unclear. Germline loops: CDR1 SQVTM, CDR2 ANQGSEA. This CDR3 region has 13 residues. With 7 bases removed from V and 2 bases from J, the gap between germline ends came to 11 bases. CDR3 sequence: CSAQSINTGELFF. For the CDR3, the DNA is TGCAGCGCCCAGAGTATAAACACCGGGGAGCTGTTTTTT.

V is TRBV10-3 and J is TRBJ1-2, with unresolved D. The germline V gene has CDR1 ENHRY and CDR2 SYGVKD. V lost 8 bases and J lost 4, with 11 bases in between. This CDR3 region has 12 residues. CDR3 sequence: CAIHIPSYGYTF. For the CDR3, the DNA is TGTGCCATCCATATCCCCTCCTATGGCTACACCTTC.

This chain connects TRBV2 to TRBJ1-2, with D possibly being TRBD1 (5 bases). Between the trimmed V and J ends, which lost 6 bases and 4 bases, there was a span of 9 bases. CDR1 is SNHLY and CDR2 is FYNNEI in the germline V gene. The CDR3 runs 12 residues. DNA of the CDR3: TGTGCCAGCAGGTCGGACACCTATGGCTACACCTTC. It codes for CASRSDTYGYTF.

The chain recombines TRBV5-1 with TRBJ1-1, with 9 positions matching TRBD1. The CDR3 runs to 16 residues. V shed 4 bases, J shed 5 bases, and the junction held 12 bases outside the gene matches. CDR1 is SGHRS and CDR2 is YFSETQ in the germline V gene. CDR3 nucleotides: TGCGCCAGCAGCCGGAAACCGGGACAGGGTGATACTGAAGCTTTCTTT. Its translation: CASSRKPGQGDTEAFF.

The V call is TRBV2, the J call TRBJ2-7, with D perhaps being TRBD1 or TRBD2 (5 bases each). V was shortened by 7 bases and J by 5 bases, with 18 bases between the two germline ends. Germline V CDR1 and CDR2: SNHLY, FYNNEI. The CDR3 has 14 amino acids. The CDR3 DNA sequence: TGTGCCAGCACCGGGACCCCCGCCCCCCACGAGCAGTACTTC. Residues: CASTGTPAPHEQYF.

This clonotype showed up just once. This chain joins TRBV4-1 and TRBJ1-1, with D possibly being TRBD1 (5 bases). The CDR3 sequence is 14 residues long. V lost 3 bases and J lost 4, with 12 bases in between. Per the germline V gene, CDR1 is MGHRA and CDR2 is YSYEKL. The CDR3 DNA reads TGCGCCAGCAGCCAGGCGAGGGGAGGCACTGAAGCTTTCTTT. Its protein is CASSQARGGTEAFF.

The rearrangement joins TRBV7-3 to TRBJ2-2; the D gene is possibly TRBD2 (6 bases). Germline loops: CDR1 SGHTA, CDR2 FQGTGA. Trimming pared 2 bases from V and 8 bases from J, leaving 12 bases between. The CDR3 runs 14 residues. The DNA for the CDR3 is TGTGCCAGCAGCTTAGGAGGGTTCACAGGGGAGCTGTTTTTT. Amino acids: CASSLGGFTGELFF.

Only one count was recorded for this clonotype. The chain combines TRBV7-2 with TRBJ1-5; D is unresolved. The length of the CDR3 is 13 residues. The V and J ends lost 4 bases and 7 bases respectively, with 11 bases between them. CDR1 is SGHTA and CDR2 is FQGNSA in the germline V gene. CDR3: CASSSRVRQPQHF. CDR3 coding DNA: TGTGCCAGCAGCTCTAGGGTGAGGCAGCCCCAGCATTTT.